The text below deals with one TCR beta chain. Its specificity is not known. The data originate from a study of T cell repertoires in cytomegalovirus infection. MiXCR was run by TCRdb on the reads, yielding one entry per CDR3 protein. The sample lists 200,000 to 300,000 distinct CDR3 sequences; roughly 13% were seen once. Broader study findings: The response measured ex vivo was dominated by TCR beta clonotypes (HLA-C-restricted and CMV-specific).

The V gene lost 4 bases and the J gene lost 1 base, with 10 bases spanning the gap. Per germline, CDR1 SQVTM and CDR2 ANQGSEA. There are 13 residues in the CDR3. This chain links TRBV29-1 with TRBJ1-1; D is uncertain. The source is a human donor in good health (CMV status not recorded). Some clones in this sample may be carry-over from other donors' samples. The source material was PBMCs. Written as DNA, the CDR3 is TGCAGCGTTGGCCGGGTTCAGAACACTGAAGCTTTCTTT. It codes for CSVGRVQNTEAFF.